One and the same sample provided the 5 T cell receptor beta chains below, sequenced in a study of CD8 T cells in ankylosing spondylitis. TCRdb passed the 5' RACE reads through MiXCR, listing each CDR3 protein once. In the table there are 200,000 to 300,000 distinct CDR3 sequences, more than 20% of which are singletons. The sequenced sample was blood, either unsorted or a sorted T cell fraction (not recorded which). These receptors were obtained from a male donor with ankylosing spondylitis or in good health (not recorded which).

This clonotype came up many times. V and J are TRBV20-1 and TRBJ2-1; TRBD2 matches 9 bases. V was clipped by 6 bases and J by 9 bases; unmatched bases: 12. The V gene's germline CDR1 is DFQATT and CDR2 SNEGSKA (reference sequence). This CDR3 has 14 amino acids. The CDR3 DNA is TGCAGTGCCCCCCCGGGACTAGCCGGCACTGAGCAGTTCTTC. Protein product: CSAPPGLAGTEQFF.

This clonotype was observed a few times. This chain uses TRBV10-3 with TRBJ2-3, with D perhaps being TRBD1 or TRBD2 (5 bases each). The V end was cut by 4 bases, the J end by 6 bases, with 14 bases between. The CDR3 runs 14 residues. CDR1 and CDR2 from the germline V gene are ENHRY and SYGVKD. The CDR3 region has the DNA TGTGCCATCAGTGGGGGACCCGGTACTGATACGCAGTATTTT. Translating gives CAISGGPGTDTQYF.

Ten or more counts support this clonotype. The rearrangement joins TRBV12-3 or TRBV12-4 to TRBJ2-1; possibly TRBD1 for D (5 bases). V was clipped by 5 bases and J by 4 bases, with 15 bases between them. This CDR3 region has 15 residues. In nucleotides, the CDR3 is TGTGCCAGCAGTGAGACAGATAAAATTTACAATGAGCAGTTCTTC. It specifies CASSETDKIYNEQFF.

This clonotype came up a few times. The chain recombines TRBV12-3 or TRBV12-4 with TRBJ2-3; 7 bases are shared with TRBD2. The CDR3 totals 14 residues. Trimming removed 8 bases from V and 1 base from J; junction bases left unmatched: 6. CDR3 nucleotide sequence: TGTGCCAGCTGCGGAAGCGGGGGCACAGATACGCAGTATTTT. This sequence encodes CASCGSGGTDTQYF.

The chain links TRBV20-1 to TRBJ2-2; 11 nucleotides agree with TRBD2. The CDR3 consists of 15 residues. With 6 bases clipped from V and 4 bases from J, the junction kept 7 bases outside the gene matches. CDR1 is DFQATT, CDR2 SNEGSKA, per germline (reference sequence). CDR3: CSARTGTSGTGELFF. The CDR3 DNA sequence: TGCAGTGCCCGCACCGGGACTAGCGGCACCGGGGAGCTGTTTTTT.